Below, 32 T cell receptor beta chains from the same sample are listed, as sequenced in a study of blood T cell repertoires in COVID-19. The table came from immunoSEQ multiplex PCR; TCRdb's copy has only in-frame clones and leaves some out. The data hold about 70,000 clones, with more than 75% observed a single time. Sequencing was performed on peripheral blood. The receptors derive from a woman at least 80 years old with active or convalescent COVID-19.

The chain joins TRBV11-2 to TRBJ1-2; D not resolved. V lost 5 bases and J 3 bases, leaving 10 bases between the germline ends. Germline lookup yields CDR1 SGHAT and CDR2 FQNNGV. The CDR3 covers 13 residues. The CDR3 loop reads CASSPLGYYGYTF. CDR3 DNA: TGTGCCAGCAGCCCACTAGGCTACTATGGCTACACCTTC.

This clone has a single count. The V and J genes are TRBV3-1 (or the pseudogene TRBV3-2) and TRBJ1-5; 8 nucleotides line up with TRBD1. The germline gives CDR1 LGHDT, CDR2 YNNKEL (reference sequence). This CDR3 has 17 residues. V gave up 5 bases and J gave up 10 bases; unmatched junction bases: 19. CDR3 DNA: TGTGCCAGCAGCGACGGACAGGGTCTAAGGGTAGTCCGTCCCCAGCATTTT. It translates to CASSDGQGLRVVRPQHF.

V is TRBV10-3 and J is TRBJ1-2; perhaps TRBD1 as D (6 bases). The CDR3 is 15 residues long. V lost 4 bases and J 4 bases, leaving 16 bases between the germline ends. CDR1 and CDR2 from the germline V gene are ENHRY and SYGVKD. CDR3 DNA sequence: TGTGCCATCAGTGCACAGGGTTCGACATCCTATGGCTACACCTTC. This gives the protein CAISAQGSTSYGYTF.

The rearrangement links TRBV24-1 to TRBJ2-5; TRBD2 is a possible D gene (7 bases). Germline V gene lookup returns CDR1 KGHDR and CDR2 SFDVKD. V was shortened by 3 bases and J by 5 bases, with 12 bases between the two germline ends. This CDR3 is built from 14 residues. The CDR3 loop is CATSDDRRGETQYF. The CDR3 DNA reads as TGTGCCACCAGTGATGACAGGCGGGGGGAGACCCAGTACTTC.

The gene calls are TRBV28 and TRBJ1-6, with D tentatively TRBD1 (5 bases). This CDR3 is built from 16 residues. Germline V gives CDR1 MDHEN, CDR2 SYDVKM. The V end lost 7 bases, the J end lost 0 bases, and 13 bases lay between the germline ends. CDR3 nucleotides: TGTGCCAGCATCGCGGGGGGGAGCTCCTATAATTCACCCCTCCACTTT. As protein: CASIAGGSSYNSPLHF.

This rearrangement joins TRBV20-1 to TRBJ2-3; TRBD2 agrees at 10 bases. CDR3 size: 15 residues. Trimming took 3 bases from V and 6 from J; bases not matched to a gene: 9. Germline loops: CDR1 DFQATT, CDR2 SNEGSKA (reference sequence). DNA for the CDR3: TGCAGTGCTAGTTTTCGTCTAGCGGGGGCGGATACGCAGTATTTT. Its protein is CSASFRLAGADTQYF.

In this sample, this clone turned up once. The chain links TRBV27 to TRBJ1-6, with D possibly TRBD1 on 5 matching bases. V was shortened by 5 bases and J by 7 bases, with 18 bases between the two germline ends. Germline lookup yields CDR1 MNHEY and CDR2 SMNVEV (reference sequence). The CDR3 is made up of 16 amino acids. The chain's CDR3 is CASSPIPGERNSPLHF. The CDR3 coding sequence is TGTGCCAGCAGTCCGATCCCGGGGGAGAGGAATTCACCCCTCCACTTT.

The CDR3, as DNA: TGTGCCAGCAGCCATCGATCCGGGGGGTACACCGGGGAGCTGTTTTTT. The encoded protein is CASSHRSGGYTGELFF. The chain recombines TRBV3-1 (or the pseudogene TRBV3-2) with TRBJ2-2, with 7 nucleotides matching TRBD2. CDR1 is LGHDT and CDR2 is YNNKEL in the germline V gene (reference sequence). The CDR3 runs to 16 residues. Losses at the gene ends were 3 bases for V and 3 bases for J; bases not matched to a gene: 7.

This clone appeared once. The DNA of the CDR3 is TGTGCCAGCAGCTTGTGGCTAGCGGGGGGAGAAGAGACCCAGTACTTC. It codes for CASSLWLAGGEETQYF. V gene TRBV5-5 combines with J gene TRBJ2-5; 11 positions match TRBD2. Unmatched junction bases numbered 5, after V lost 1 base and J lost 3 bases. The germline V gene has CDR1 SGHKS and CDR2 YYEKEE (reference sequence). The CDR3 sequence is 16 residues long.

The chain combines TRBV13 with TRBJ1-2; unclear D gene. The germline V gene encodes CDR1 PRHDT and CDR2 FYEKMQ (reference sequence). The CDR3 covers 16 residues. V gave up 0 bases and J gave up 2 bases, with 13 bases separating them. The CDR3, as DNA: TGTGCCAGCAGCTTAGGCCGCGGGTCGGTGAACTATGGCTACACCTTC. Translation: CASSLGRGSVNYGYTF. Full variable domain (rest looked up from reference TRBV13 and TRBJ1-2): AAGVIQSPRHLIKEKRETATLKCYPIPRHDTVYWYQQGPGQDPQFLISFYEKMQSDKGSIPDRFSAQQFSDYHSELNMSSLELGDSALYFCASSLGRGSVNYGYTFGSGTRLTVV.

The chain joins TRBV4-3 to TRBJ2-2; TRBD2 aligns across 10 bases. J was trimmed by 4 bases and V by 1 base; bases with no gene match: 3. This CDR3 region has 16 residues. Germline values: CDR1 LGHNA, CDR2 YSLEER. The CDR3: CASSQGEREGTGELFF. The CDR3, as DNA: TGCGCCAGCAGCCAAGGTGAGCGGGAGGGCACCGGGGAGCTGTTTTTT.

This chain joins TRBV19 and TRBJ1-5, with D possibly matching TRBD1 (6 bases). The CDR3 extends over 17 amino acids. The germline CDR1 and CDR2 sequences are LNHDA and SQIVND (reference sequence). Trimming removed 2 bases from V and 6 bases from J, with 20 bases in between. The CDR3 DNA is TGTGCCAGTAGTATACCGCCCTCCAGGGGCGCGGGTCAGCCCCAGCATTTT. Its protein is CASSIPPSRGAGQPQHF.

The chain employs TRBV20-1 and TRBJ2-3; 9 nucleotides match TRBD2. Germline values: CDR1 DFQATT, CDR2 SNEGSKA (reference sequence). The CDR3 is 15 amino acids. Losses at the gene ends were 3 bases for V and 2 bases for J; bases not matched to a gene: 6. CDR3 nucleotide sequence: TGCAGTGCTAGTCCAAGCGGGGGGACCACAGATACGCAGTATTTT. Translation: CSASPSGGTTDTQYF.

This chain uses TRBV5-1 with TRBJ1-3; the D is unclear. From germline, CDR1 is SGHRS and CDR2 YFSETQ. V was pared by 5 bases and J by 2 bases, with 14 bases between. This CDR3 region has 15 residues. The CDR3 DNA reads as TGCGCCAGCAGAAAAACAGAGATACCTGGAAACACCATATATTTT. Its protein is CASRKTEIPGNTIYF.

J is TRBJ1-2 and V is TRBV19; D gene uncertain. Germline V gene data show CDR1 as LNHDA and CDR2 as SQIVND (reference sequence). V gave up 1 base and J gave up 0 bases, with 6 bases separating them. The CDR3 sequence is 14 residues long. CDR3 nucleotides: TGTGCCAGTAGTATAGTGGCGGCTAACTATGGCTACACCTTC. It yields the protein CASSIVAANYGYTF.

This clone was detected only once. V is TRBV4-3 and J is TRBJ2-3, with 9 bases aligning to TRBD2. The germline CDR1 and CDR2 sequences are LGHNA and YSLEER. The CDR3 extends over 14 amino acids. V dropped 4 bases and J dropped 4; count of bases not matched to a gene: 3. CDR3 sequence reads: CASSPAGGPDTQYF. The CDR3 nucleotides read TGCGCCAGCAGCCCGGCGGGGGGGCCAGATACGCAGTATTTT.

V and J are TRBV5-1 and TRBJ1-2; D gene ambiguous. Trimming took off 0 bases at V and 8 bases at J, with 14 bases between the two ends. This CDR3 has 14 residues. Germline V CDR1 and CDR2: SGHRS, YFSETQ. CDR3 in amino acids: CASSLVSIFGGYTF. The CDR3 coding sequence is TGCGCCAGCAGCTTGGTGAGCATCTTCGGGGGCTACACCTTC.

This sequence joins TRBV14 and TRBJ1-4; no clear D gene. The CDR3 consists of 15 residues. Germline values: CDR1 SGHDN, CDR2 FVKESK. The V gene lost 4 bases and the J gene lost 0 bases, with 9 bases spanning the gap. The CDR3 sequence is CASSLTGATNEKLFF. CDR3 DNA: TGTGCCAGCAGCCTTACGGGTGCAACTAATGAAAAACTGTTTTTT. The entire variable domain, with the rest obtained from reference TRBV14 and TRBJ1-4, is as follows: EAGVTQFPSHSVIEKGQTVTLRCDPISGHDNLYWYRRVMGKEIKFLLHFVKESKQDESGMPNNRFLAERTGGTYSTLKVQPAELEDSGVYFCASSLTGATNEKLFFGSGTQLSVL.

The chain combines TRBV19 with TRBJ1-6; 7 nucleotides match TRBD1. Germline V gives CDR1 LNHDA, CDR2 SQIVND (reference sequence). This CDR3 is built from 13 residues. V lost 10 bases, J lost 8 bases, and 8 bases stayed unmatched. CDR3 DNA sequence: TGTGCCACTTCGACAGGGATAGATTCACCCCTCCACTTT. This translates into CATSTGIDSPLHF.

V gene TRBV5-4 combines with J gene TRBJ1-5; D is unclear. The CDR3 extends over 14 amino acids. The germline CDR1 and CDR2 sequences are SGHNT and YYREEE (reference sequence). Trimming pared 4 bases from V and 1 base from J, leaving 9 bases between. The CDR3 spells CASSLDGSNQPQHF. The DNA of the CDR3 is TGTGCCAGCAGCCTCGACGGGAGCAATCAGCCCCAGCATTTT.

The chain employs TRBV7-9 and TRBJ1-1; D gene ambiguous. The germline V gene has CDR1 SEHNR and CDR2 FQNEAQ (reference sequence). This CDR3 region has 12 residues. V gave up 8 bases and J gave up 7 bases, with 14 bases separating them. The CDR3 protein is CASVAVGGEAFF. CDR3 coding DNA: TGTGCCAGCGTCGCGGTCGGCGGTGAAGCTTTCTTT.

V gene TRBV7-8 combines with J gene TRBJ2-4; the match to TRBD1 covers 9 bases. CDR3 length: 14 amino acids. V gave up 5 bases and J gave up 6 bases; unmatched junction bases: 5. Germline-derived CDR1 and CDR2 are SGHVS and FQNEAQ. The chain's CDR3 is CASSRTGAGNIQYF. CDR3 DNA sequence: TGTGCCAGCAGCAGGACAGGGGCTGGAAACATTCAGTACTTC. Full variable domain (outside the CDR3, taken from reference TRBV7-8 and TRBJ2-4): GAGVSQSPRYKVAKRGQDVALRCDPISGHVSLFWYQQALGQGPEFLTYFQNEAQLDKSGLPSDRFFAERPEGSVSTLKIQRTQQEDSAVYLCASSRTGAGNIQYFGAGTRLSVL.

The rearrangement links TRBV7-2 to TRBJ1-1; D is unresolved. This CDR3 comprises 14 residues. V was cut by 5 bases and J by 12 bases, with 22 bases left in between. CDR1 and CDR2 (germline): SGHTA, FQGNSA. The DNA for the CDR3 is TGTGCCAGCAGCCAACTTCCGGAGGCGTTTAAGACTTTCTTT. It encodes CASSQLPEAFKTFF.

The chain has TRBV15 and TRBJ2-3; D gene uncertain. CDR1 is LNHNV, CDR2 YYDKDF, per germline (reference sequence). The CDR3 length is 12 residues. V was pared by 0 bases and J by 10 bases, with 8 bases between. CDR3 in amino acids: CATSREAPPQYF. The CDR3, as DNA: TGTGCCACCAGCAGAGAAGCCCCCCCGCAGTATTTT.

The chain combines TRBV7-8 with TRBJ2-1; TRBD2 aligns across 7 bases. V lost 4 bases and J lost 7; bases outside the gene matches: 4. The CDR3 totals 13 residues. Looked up from germline, CDR1 is SGHVS and CDR2 is FQNEAQ. CDR3 nucleotide sequence: TGTGCCAGCAGCTGGGGGGGGGTTAATGAGCAGTTCTTC. It specifies CASSWGGVNEQFF.

There are a few counts of this clone. The V and J genes are TRBV7-9 and TRBJ1-2; 7 nucleotides line up with TRBD1. V shed 7 bases, J shed 4 bases, and the junction held 6 bases outside the gene matches. The CDR3 totals 13 residues. Germline CDR1 reads SEHNR; CDR2 reads FQNEAQ (reference sequence). This CDR3 reads CASKGGTVYGYTF. CDR3 in DNA: TGTGCCAGCAAGGGCGGGACAGTCTATGGCTACACCTTC.

The chain links TRBV27 to TRBJ2-3, with 11 bases matching TRBD2. The CDR3 contains 15 residues. Germline V gene sequence: CDR1 MNHEY, CDR2 SMNVEV (reference sequence). V was pared by 6 bases and J by 4 bases, with 6 bases of the junction left unmatched. CDR3 bases: TGTGCCAGCAGCACTAGCGGGGGAAGATCAGATACGCAGTATTTT. This encodes CASSTSGGRSDTQYF.

CDR3 loop: CASSGDGGALTEQYF. The CDR3 DNA is TGTGCCAGCAGCGGAGATGGGGGGGCACTCACCGAGCAGTACTTC. This sequence joins TRBV11-2 and TRBJ2-7; D is possibly TRBD2 (7 bases). Germline lookup yields CDR1 SGHAT and CDR2 FQNNGV. Trimming pared 5 bases from V and 6 bases from J, leaving 20 bases between. This CDR3 has 15 residues.

The V gene is TRBV7-2, the J gene TRBJ2-3; 10 bases are shared with TRBD2. Germline trimming cut 5 bases from V and 4 bases from J; bases unmatched to any gene: 6. There are 15 residues in the CDR3. CDR1 is SGHTA, CDR2 FQGNSA, per germline. In DNA form, the CDR3 reads TGTGCCAGCAGCCCGCAGCGGGGGGGCTCAGATACGCAGTATTTT. The encoded protein is CASSPQRGGSDTQYF.

V gene TRBV4-3 combines with J gene TRBJ2-3; maybe TRBD2 (6 bases). Per the germline V gene, CDR1 is LGHNA and CDR2 is YSLEER. Trimming pared 4 bases from V and 8 bases from J, leaving 19 bases between. CDR3 length: 15 amino acids. CDR3 sequence: CASSPDYLALPTQYF. CDR3 nucleotides: TGCGCCAGCAGCCCGGACTATCTGGCTCTTCCTACGCAGTATTTT.

The genes are TRBV6-2 or TRBV6-3 and TRBJ2-1, with D perhaps matching TRBD2 (7 bases). Germline CDR1 MNHEY, CDR2 SVGEGT. Trimming left V 4 bases short and J 6 bases short, with 16 bases between. The CDR3 is 15 residues long. The CDR3 coding sequence is TGTGCCAGCAGTTCTGGGAGGGGGGTTCTCAATGAGCAGTTCTTC. Protein sequence: CASSSGRGVLNEQFF.

The CDR3 coding sequence is TGCAGTGCTAGTCCCCCCATGGAGACCCAGTACTTC. Residues: CSASPPMETQYF. The rearrangement links TRBV20-1 to TRBJ2-5, with no clear D. Trimming removed 3 bases at V and 5 bases at J, with 10 bases between. Germline CDR1 reads DFQATT; CDR2 reads SNEGSKA (reference sequence). The CDR3 is 12 amino acids.